This T cell receptor beta chain is from a study of T cell responses to AZD1222 COVID-19 vaccine. Regarding the study as a whole: Most donors were white British, females outnumbered males, and clonal diversity was possibly underestimated.

Germline V lookup: CDR1 MNHEY, CDR2 SVGAGI. The J segment lost 4 bases and the V segment lost 5 bases, leaving 6 bases of the junction unmatched. The CDR3 is 15 amino acids. This clone was counted a single time. Its antigen is still unknown. The data were produced by immunoSEQ multiplex PCR, yet TCRdb's version contains in-frame clones alone and is incomplete. The repertoire holds tens of thousands of clones, with 85% to 90% as singletons. The origin of this receptor is an adult in good health. Sequenced here: peripheral blood, sampled on day 0 of AZD1222 vaccination. V and J are TRBV6-5 and TRBJ1-5; TRBD1 matches 9 bases. CDR3 DNA: TGTGCCAGCAGTCCGGGACAGGGCCCTAATCAGCCCCAGCATTTT. This encodes CASSPGQGPNQPQHF.